This T cell receptor (beta chain) was recovered during a study of T cell clusters in autoimmune cytopenias (dated 2019 in TCRdb). With respect to the entire study: A median TRB sequencing depth of 50,000 to 65,000 reads per sample was reached, and a median of around 2,300 distinct TRB clonotypes per sample was obtained. Peripheral blood TRB and IGH repertoires were sequenced in autoimmune cytopenia patients at active disease and during treatment follow-up, alongside healthy, CLL and autoimmune hepatitis controls. The goal of the study was to determine whether autoimmune cytopenia patients have a disease-specific immune repertoire signature that could serve as a blood-based biomarker. Findings and caveats that apply to the study as a whole: TRB repertoire shifts, with less even repertoires observed in secondary cytopenia and CLL, were mostly attributed to lymphoma bias rather than autoimmunity. GLIPH suggested that primary autoimmune cytopenia patients lacked physiological T cell clusters: 50 to 55 clusters were exclusive to healthy donors versus 17 exclusive to patients. The cluster-lack signature was not seen for secondary cytopenia versus CLL, apparently masked by the dominant lymphoma-associated repertoire. Healthy donors had almost three times as many exclusive TRB clusters as active autoimmune hepatitis patients, a finding consistent with an autoimmunity-wide signature. The T cell clusters were defined in silico only, and their functional role remained to be validated experimentally.

Worth noting for this clonotype: No antigen is known for it.

CDR1 and CDR2, looked up from the germline V gene, are KGHSH and LQKENI. The CDR3, cysteine through phenylalanine, is 18 amino acids long. No DNA is given. Per sample, approximately 250 ng of peripheral blood genomic DNA, about 38,000 genome equivalents, was used for TRB amplification. TRB rearrangements were amplified by multiplex PCR following a touch-down protocol, with the TRB-A and TRB-B primer pools mixed in one tube. Illumina adapters and sample indices were added to the amplicons through two consecutive PCR reactions using Phusion HS II polymerase. The amplicons were gel-purified using the NucleoSpin Gel and PCR Clean-up kit, after which quantification was performed by Qubit and quality was checked on an Agilent 2100 Bioanalyzer. Sequencing of the libraries was done on an Illumina MiSeq with paired-end, single-indexed, 600-cycle runs. In the paper's pipeline: MiXCR version 2.1.12 with the default MiXCR reference library was used to align and assemble TRB reads. Each unique CDR3 nucleotide sequence defined a clone, and only productive sequences with at least two reads were analysed. To assess repertoire diversity, an R script computed alpha-parameterized diversity profiles (alpha 0 to 5), which included the Shannon (alpha 1) and Simpson (alpha 2) indices. The tcR package was used to compute combinatorial TRB VJ usage, and cohorts were compared on this usage by principal component analysis with ade4. GLIPH clustering of TCRbeta CDR3s was carried out on cohort pairs matched by age and read depth, and cluster frequencies were compared by Wilcoxon test. TCRdb reprocessed the raw reads; every CDR3 protein sequence is a single record, and DNA is not supplied. The V and J calls here are based on TCRdb, not the publication. This sample's table has entries for roughly 8,000 distinct CDR3 sequences. The leading ten clones occupy 31% of the sample.

This sample also belongs to another study, concerning T cell repertoires in aging, cancer and after chemotherapy. As the second study states: Donors spanned six age groups from 30 or younger to 70 or older, with at least three individuals per group. In the hematological group, the paired samples taken before and after chemotherapy came from chronic lymphocytic leukemia patients given fludarabine- or bendamustine-based regimens. The full dataset contained some 8.7 million TCR reads. Significantly lower blood TCR diversity and higher clonality were observed in untreated patients with hematological or solid cancers than in age-matched healthy donors. In healthy donors, the drop in TCR diversity with age came mainly from a loss of richness, whereas in cancer patients a loss of evenness also played a part. In both cancer cohorts, the median generation probability rose over the chemotherapy interval, which suggests that the repertoire was reconstituted through rebound thymic output. The authors noted that the repertoire data do not allow conclusions about immunological memory after chemotherapy. Hematological cancer patients had lymphoid organ infiltration, which may itself impair thymic emigration or peripheral T cell expansion. Peripheral blood TCR beta repertoires from healthy donors and cancer patients were profiled to examine immunoaging and T cell reconstitution after chemotherapy. A cohort of about 220 cancer patients (approximately 91 with hematological and approximately 120 with solid cancers) was assembled, and about 95 healthy donors were included as a reference group. TRB sequences were processed with MiXCR versions 2.12 and 3.0.5. Repertoire metrics included Shannon diversity, evenness, clonality (one minus evenness), and alpha-parameterized diversity profiles from alpha 0 to 5. The IGoR algorithm was used to compute generation probabilities of clones in paired pre- and post-chemotherapy samples.

Input material: peripheral blood. The V gene is TRBV18 and the J gene is TRBJ2-7; TCRdb gives TRBD2 as the D gene, but with no DNA this cannot be confirmed. This TCR derives from a human donor with an autoimmune cytopenia or autoimmune hepatitis (not recorded which). The CDR3: CASSPPTFIESSANEQYF.